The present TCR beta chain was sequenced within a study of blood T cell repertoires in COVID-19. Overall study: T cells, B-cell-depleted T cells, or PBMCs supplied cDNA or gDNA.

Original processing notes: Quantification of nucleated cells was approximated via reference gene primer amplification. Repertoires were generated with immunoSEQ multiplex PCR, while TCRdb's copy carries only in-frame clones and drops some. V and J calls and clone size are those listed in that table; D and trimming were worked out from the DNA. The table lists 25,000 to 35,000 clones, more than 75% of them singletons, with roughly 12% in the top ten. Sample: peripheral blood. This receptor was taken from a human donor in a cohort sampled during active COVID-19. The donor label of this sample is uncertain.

The CDR3 nucleotides read TGTGCCAGCAGTTCACAGGGAAATGAGCAGTTCTTC. This sequence encodes CASSSQGNEQFF. V usage is TRBV27 and J usage is TRBJ2-1; D is perhaps TRBD1 (6 bases). Germline CDR1 and CDR2: MNHEY and SMNVEV (reference sequence). The V gene lost 4 bases and the J gene lost 7 bases, with 8 bases spanning the gap. This CDR3 has 12 amino acids.